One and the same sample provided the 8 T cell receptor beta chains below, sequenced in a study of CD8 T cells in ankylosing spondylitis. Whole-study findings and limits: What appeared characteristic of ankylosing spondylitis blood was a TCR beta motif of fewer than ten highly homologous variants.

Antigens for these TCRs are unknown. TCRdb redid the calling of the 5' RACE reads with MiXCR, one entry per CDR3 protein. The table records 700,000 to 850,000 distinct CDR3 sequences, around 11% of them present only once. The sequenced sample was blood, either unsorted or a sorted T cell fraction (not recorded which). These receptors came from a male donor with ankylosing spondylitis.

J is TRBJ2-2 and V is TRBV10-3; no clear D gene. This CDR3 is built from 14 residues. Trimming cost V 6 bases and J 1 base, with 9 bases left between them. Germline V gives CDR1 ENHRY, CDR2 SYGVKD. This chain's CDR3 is CAISVDQNTGELFF. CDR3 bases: TGTGCCATCAGCGTCGACCAGAACACCGGGGAGCTGTTTTTT.

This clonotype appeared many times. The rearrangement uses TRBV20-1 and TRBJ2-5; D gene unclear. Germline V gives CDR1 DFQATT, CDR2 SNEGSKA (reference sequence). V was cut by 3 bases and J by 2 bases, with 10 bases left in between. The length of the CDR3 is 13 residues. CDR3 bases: TGCAGTGCTAGGGTGGCTTTTCAAGAGACCCAGTACTTC. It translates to CSARVAFQETQYF.

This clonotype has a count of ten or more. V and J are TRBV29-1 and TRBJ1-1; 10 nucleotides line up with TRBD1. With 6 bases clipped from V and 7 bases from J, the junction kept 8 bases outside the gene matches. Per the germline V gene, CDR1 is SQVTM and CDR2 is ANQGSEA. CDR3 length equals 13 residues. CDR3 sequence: CSVTRDRGGEAFF. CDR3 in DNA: TGCAGCGTCACCCGGGACAGGGGAGGTGAAGCTTTCTTT.

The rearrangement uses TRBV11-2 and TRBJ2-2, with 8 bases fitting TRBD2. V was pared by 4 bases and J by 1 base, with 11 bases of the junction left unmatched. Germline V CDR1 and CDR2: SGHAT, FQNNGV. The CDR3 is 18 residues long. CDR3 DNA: TGTGCCAGCAGCTCAAGGGGAGGTGCGGGGGGGAACACCGGGGAGCTGTTTTTT. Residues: CASSSRGGAGGNTGELFF. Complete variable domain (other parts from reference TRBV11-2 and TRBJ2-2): EAGVAQSPRYKIIEKRQSVAFWCNPISGHATLYWYQQILGQGPKLLIQFQNNGVVDDSQLPKDRFSAERLKGVDSTLKIQPAKLEDSAVYLCASSSRGGAGGNTGELFFGEGSRLTVL.

CDR3 nucleotides: TGTGCCAGCAGTCAATTCCCGGGGGTTTTTGTTAACTATGGCTACACCTTC. Amino acids: CASSQFPGVFVNYGYTF. This chain joins TRBV7-2 and TRBJ1-2, with TRBD1 as a possible D gene (5 bases). Trimming stripped 6 bases from V and 1 base from J, with 21 bases between. Germline values: CDR1 SGHTA, CDR2 FQGNSA. The CDR3 is 17 amino acids.

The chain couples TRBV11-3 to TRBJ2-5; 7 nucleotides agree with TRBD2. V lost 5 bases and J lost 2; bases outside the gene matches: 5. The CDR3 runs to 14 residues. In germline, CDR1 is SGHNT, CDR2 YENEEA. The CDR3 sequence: CASSQSGGQETQYF. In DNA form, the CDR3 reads TGTGCCAGCAGCCAATCGGGAGGACAAGAGACCCAGTACTTC.

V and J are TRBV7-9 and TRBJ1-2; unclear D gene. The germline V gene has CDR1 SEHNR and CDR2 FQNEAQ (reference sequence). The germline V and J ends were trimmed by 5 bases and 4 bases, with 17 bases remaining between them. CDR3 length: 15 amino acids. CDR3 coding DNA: TGTGCCAGCAGCATCACCGGGTCCAGAATCTATGGCTACACCTTC. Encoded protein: CASSITGSRIYGYTF.

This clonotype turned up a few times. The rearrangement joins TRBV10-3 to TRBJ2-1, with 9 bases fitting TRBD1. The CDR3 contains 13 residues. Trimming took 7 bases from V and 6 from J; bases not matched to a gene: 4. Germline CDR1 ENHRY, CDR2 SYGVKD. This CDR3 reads CAITRTGANEQFF. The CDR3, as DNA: TGTGCCATCACCCGGACAGGGGCCAATGAGCAGTTCTTC.